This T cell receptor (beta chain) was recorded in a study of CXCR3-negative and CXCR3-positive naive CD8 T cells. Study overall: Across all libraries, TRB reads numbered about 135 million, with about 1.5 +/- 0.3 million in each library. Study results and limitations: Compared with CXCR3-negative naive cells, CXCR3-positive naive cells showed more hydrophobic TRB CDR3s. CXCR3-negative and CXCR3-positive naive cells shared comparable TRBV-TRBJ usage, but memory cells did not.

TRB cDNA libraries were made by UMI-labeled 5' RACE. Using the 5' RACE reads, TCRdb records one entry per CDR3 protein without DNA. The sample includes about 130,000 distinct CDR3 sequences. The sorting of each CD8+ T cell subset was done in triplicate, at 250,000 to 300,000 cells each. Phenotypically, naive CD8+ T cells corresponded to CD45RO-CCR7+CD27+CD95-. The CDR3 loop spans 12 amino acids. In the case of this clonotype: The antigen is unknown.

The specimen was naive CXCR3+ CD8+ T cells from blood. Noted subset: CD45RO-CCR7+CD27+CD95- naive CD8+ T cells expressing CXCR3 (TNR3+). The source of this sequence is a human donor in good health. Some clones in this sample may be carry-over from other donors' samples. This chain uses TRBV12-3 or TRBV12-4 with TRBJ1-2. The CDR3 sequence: CASRTRNCGYTF.